The T cell receptor (beta chain) described here comes from a study of technical replicates of blood from several donors. Method: immunoSEQ multiplex PCR; TCRdb's copy keeps in-frame clones and lacks some. The sample records tens of thousands of clones, approximately 92% being singletons. Germline lookup yields CDR1 MNHEY and CDR2 SMNVEV (reference sequence). The J segment lost 5 bases and the V segment lost 5 bases, leaving 7 bases of the junction unmatched. The CDR3 is 14 amino acids. This clonotype was sampled from a human donor in good health. Some clones in this sample may be carry-over from other donors' samples. V gene TRBV27 combines with J gene TRBJ1-2; 8 bases match TRBD1. Sequencing was carried out using PBMCs. The CDR3 DNA reads TGTGCCAGCAGTAAGACAGGGGTTGGGTATGGCTACACCTTC. Its protein product is CASSKTGVGYGYTF.